Reported below is one T cell receptor (beta chain). Its antigen is not yet known. Per-base qualities were not stored, and no clone one base away is much larger. CDR1 and CDR2 are drawn from the germline V gene: SGHNT, YENEEA. Counted from cysteine to phenylalanine, this CDR3 has 15 amino acids. The read is trimmed to its CDR3 DNA, 45 bases read in frame from base 1. The V and J ends are trimmed by 1 base and 3 bases, leaving 13 bases between them. Collaborating institutions collected whole blood in K2EDTA tubes following their own protocols. For TCRbeta analysis, collaborators shipped samples as frozen whole blood, isolated PBMCs, or DNA extracted from either of those sample types. The sample comes from a study of blood T cell repertoires in COVID-19 (dated by TCRdb to the early 2020s). At the level of the whole study: The collaborator samples originated in the United States, Italy and Spain and spanned the acute and convalescent phases of COVID-19. The prospective study material was composed of cDNA or gDNA derived from T cells, B-cell-depleted T cells, or PBMCs. Subjects who had been exposed to COVID-19, were actively infected with it, or had recovered from it provided the deeply sampled blood TCRbeta repertoires that made up the dataset. The repertoires were released in a freely available public database intended as a resource for research on the immune response to SARS-CoV-2. Samples were obtained from the ongoing ImmuneRACE study (first 160 participants) and from 1,000 to 1,500 subjects provided by 6 global collaborators. Sample metadata almost always included a de-identified subject ID, COVID-19 status, age in years and sex. Where available, HLA class I and class II types were taken from metadata supplied by the sample provider and were not determined by assay-based typing.

The research as a whole found: The amount of clinical and demographic metadata varied by source and participant and was provided uncurated.

TCRbeta CDR3 regions were amplified from genomic DNA by means of the immunoSEQ Assay, a bias-controlled multiplex PCR. As for the authors' bioinformatics: Within the assay, amplification of reference gene primers was used to estimate how many nucleated cells each sample contained. To quantify the absolute abundance of each unique TCRbeta CDR3 rearrangement, sequence reads were collapsed and filtered. For each sample, productive Simpson clonality was calculated by taking the square root of Simpson's diversity index across productive rearrangements. TCRdb retrieved this table from immuneACCESS and kept in-frame rearrangements only. Not all clones are present; in checked studies, unresolved V genes account for under half, and no reason is known for the remainder. D and trimming come from the DNA, and the V and J calls and clone size come from that table. This sample comprises approximately 100,000 clones, about 80% of them detected only once. 9.5% to 15% of the sample is taken by the ten largest.

Sequencing was performed on peripheral blood. The receptor comes from a human donor in a cohort sampled during active COVID-19. The chain is made from TRBV11-3 and TRBJ2-7; the D gene is possibly TRBD1, with 6 bases matching. The CDR3: CASSLVAGDHYEQYF. The sequenced DNA is TGTGCCAGCAGCTTAGTGGCAGGGGATCACTACGAGCAGTACTTC.